This TCR beta chain came from a study of T cells in Graves' hyperthyroidism and ophthalmopathy. What was amplified from RNA transcripts were TCR beta CDR3 regions. A first-round RT-PCR of the TCR CDR3 used the HTBI primer set. TCRdb analysed the multiplex PCR reads with MiXCR anew, one entry per CDR3 protein. The sample has some 760,000 distinct CDR3 sequences, 14% seen once. Study-wide points: Researchers found most expanded thyroid clonotypes above 0.001 in blood as well.

This clonotype appeared a few times. Antigen specificity is unknown. From germline, CDR1 is ENHRY and CDR2 SYGVKD. Trimming stripped 10 bases from V and 3 bases from J, with 16 bases between. The CDR3 sequence is 14 residues long. This rearrangement joins TRBV10-3 to TRBJ2-4; D may be TRBD1 (6 bases). This receptor was identified in a woman under 30 with Graves' hyperthyroidism. The sequenced sample was blood. The CDR3, as DNA: TGTGCCACCCAACAGGGCTTAGGCAAAAACATTCAGTACTTC. This sequence encodes CATQQGLGKNIQYF.